This entry concerns a single T cell receptor beta chain. The data stem from a study of blood T cell repertoires in COVID-19. For the study at large: Samples representing acute and convalescent COVID-19 were sourced from the United States, Italy and Spain. PBMCs, B-cell-depleted T cells, or T cells were the source of the cDNA or gDNA that made up the material.

Per the original methods: By means of reference gene primer amplification, nucleated cell counts were estimated. Assay: immunoSEQ multiplex PCR; the TCRdb copy retains only in-frame clones and omits some. The V and J calls and clone size were taken over from that table, and D and trimming were inferred from the DNA. The table lists about 90,000 clones, about nine tenths of them singletons, with around 14% in the top ten. The trim removed 11 bases at V and 4 bases at J, leaving 9 bases unmatched. The length of the CDR3 is 13 residues. Looked up from germline, CDR1 is MNHEY and CDR2 is SVGAGI. The gene calls are TRBV6-5 and TRBJ1-2; 8 positions match TRBD1. The clonotype originates from a male donor with acute or convalescent COVID-19. The sequenced sample consisted of peripheral blood. The CDR3: CAGSQGTGYGYTF. The CDR3 DNA sequence: TGTGCCGGCTCACAAGGGACAGGCTATGGCTACACCTTC.